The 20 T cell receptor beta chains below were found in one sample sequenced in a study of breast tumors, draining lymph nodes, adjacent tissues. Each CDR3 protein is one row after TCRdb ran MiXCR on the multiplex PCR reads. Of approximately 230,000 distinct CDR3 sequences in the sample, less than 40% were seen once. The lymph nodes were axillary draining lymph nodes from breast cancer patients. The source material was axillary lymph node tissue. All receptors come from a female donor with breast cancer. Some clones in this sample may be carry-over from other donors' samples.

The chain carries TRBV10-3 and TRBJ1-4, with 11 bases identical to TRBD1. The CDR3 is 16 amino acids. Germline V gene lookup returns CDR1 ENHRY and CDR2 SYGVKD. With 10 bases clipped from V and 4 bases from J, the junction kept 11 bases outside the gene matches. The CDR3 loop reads CATGQGAGLINEKLFF. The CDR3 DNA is TGTGCCACTGGACAGGGGGCAGGGCTGATTAATGAAAAACTGTTTTTT.

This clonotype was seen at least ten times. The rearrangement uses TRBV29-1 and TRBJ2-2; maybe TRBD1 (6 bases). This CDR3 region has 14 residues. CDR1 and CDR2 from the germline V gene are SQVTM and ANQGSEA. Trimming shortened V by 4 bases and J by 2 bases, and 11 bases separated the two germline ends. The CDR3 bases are TGCAGCGTTGTGGGACAAAAAAACACCGGGGAGCTGTTTTTT. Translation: CSVVGQKNTGELFF.

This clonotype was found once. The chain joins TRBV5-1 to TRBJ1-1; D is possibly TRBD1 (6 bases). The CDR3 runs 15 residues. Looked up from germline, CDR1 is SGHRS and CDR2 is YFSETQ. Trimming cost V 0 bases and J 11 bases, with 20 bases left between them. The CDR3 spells CASSLVSRGESWAFF. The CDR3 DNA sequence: TGCGCCAGCAGCTTGGTCTCCAGGGGCGAGAGTTGGGCTTTCTTT.

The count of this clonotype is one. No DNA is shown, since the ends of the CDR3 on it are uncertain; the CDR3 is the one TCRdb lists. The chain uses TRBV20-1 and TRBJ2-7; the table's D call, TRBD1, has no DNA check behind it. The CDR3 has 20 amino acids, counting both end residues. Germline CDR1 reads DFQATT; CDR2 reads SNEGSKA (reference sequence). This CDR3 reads CSVTGGNIQYFGAGTREQYF.

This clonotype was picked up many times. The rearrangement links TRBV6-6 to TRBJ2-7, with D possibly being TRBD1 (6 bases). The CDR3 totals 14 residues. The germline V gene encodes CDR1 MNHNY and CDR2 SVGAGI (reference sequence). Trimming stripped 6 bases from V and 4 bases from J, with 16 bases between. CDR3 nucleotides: TGTGCCAGCAGCCTCCAGGGGAGAGGGTACGAGCAGTACTTC. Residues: CASSLQGRGYEQYF.

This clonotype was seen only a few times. In DNA form, the CDR3 reads TGCAGTGCTCGATATCAGGGGCGAGCTTTCTTT. Encoded protein: CSARYQGRAFF. V is TRBV20-1 and J is TRBJ1-1; possible D gene TRBD1, 6 bases. This CDR3 is built from 11 residues. The germline CDR1 and CDR2 sequences are DFQATT and SNEGSKA (reference sequence). V lost 5 bases, J lost 10 bases, and 14 bases lay in between.

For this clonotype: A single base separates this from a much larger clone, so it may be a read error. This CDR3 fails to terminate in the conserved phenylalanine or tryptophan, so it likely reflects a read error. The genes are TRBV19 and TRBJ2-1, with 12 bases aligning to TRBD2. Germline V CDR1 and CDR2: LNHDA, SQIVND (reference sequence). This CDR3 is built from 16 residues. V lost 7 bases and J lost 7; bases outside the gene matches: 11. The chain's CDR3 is CASTSVGLAGRNEQFS. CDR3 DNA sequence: TGTGCCAGTACCTCCGTCGGACTAGCGGGAAGGAATGAGCAGTTCTCC.

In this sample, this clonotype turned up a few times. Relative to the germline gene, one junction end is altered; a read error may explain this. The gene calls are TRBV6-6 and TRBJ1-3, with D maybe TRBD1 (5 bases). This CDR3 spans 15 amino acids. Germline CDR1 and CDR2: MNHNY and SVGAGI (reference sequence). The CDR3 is CASSHSGGSGNTIYF. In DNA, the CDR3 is TGTGCCAGCAGTCACTCGGGGGGGAGTGGAAACACCATATATTTT.

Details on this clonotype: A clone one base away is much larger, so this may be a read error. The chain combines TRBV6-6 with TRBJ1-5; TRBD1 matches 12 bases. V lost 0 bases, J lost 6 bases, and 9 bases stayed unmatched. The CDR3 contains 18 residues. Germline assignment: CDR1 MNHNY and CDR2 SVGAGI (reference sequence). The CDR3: CASSYSRVGTGGGQPQHF. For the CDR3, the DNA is TGTGCCAGCAGTTACTCGAGAGTCGGGACAGGGGGCGGTCAGCCCCAGCATTTT.

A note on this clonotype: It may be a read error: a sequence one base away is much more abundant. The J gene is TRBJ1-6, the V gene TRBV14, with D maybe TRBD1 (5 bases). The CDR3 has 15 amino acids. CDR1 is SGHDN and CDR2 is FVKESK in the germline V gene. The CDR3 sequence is CASSKGQGNNSPPHF. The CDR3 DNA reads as TGTGCCAGCAGCAAAGGGCAGGGAAATAATTCACCCCCCCACTTT.

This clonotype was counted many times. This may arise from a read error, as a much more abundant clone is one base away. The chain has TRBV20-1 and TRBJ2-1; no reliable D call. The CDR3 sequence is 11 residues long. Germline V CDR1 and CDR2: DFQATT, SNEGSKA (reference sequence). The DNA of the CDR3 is TGCAGTGCCCCCGTGTGGCCCGAGCAGTCCTTC. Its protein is CSAPVWPEQSF.

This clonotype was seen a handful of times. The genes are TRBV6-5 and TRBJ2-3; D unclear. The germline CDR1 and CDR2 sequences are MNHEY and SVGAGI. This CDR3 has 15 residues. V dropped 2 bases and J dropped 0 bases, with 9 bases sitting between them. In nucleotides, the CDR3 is TGTGCCAGCAGTTACCGCCCATCTAGCACAGATACGCAGTATTTT. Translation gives CASSYRPSSTDTQYF.

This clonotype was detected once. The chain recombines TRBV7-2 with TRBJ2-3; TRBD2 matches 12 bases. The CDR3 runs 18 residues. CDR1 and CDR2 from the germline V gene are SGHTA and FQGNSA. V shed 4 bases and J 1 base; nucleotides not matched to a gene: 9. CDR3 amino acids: CASSSRLAGDRGTDTQYF. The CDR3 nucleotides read TGTGCCAGCAGCTCAAGACTAGCGGGGGACAGGGGCACAGATACGCAGTATTTT.

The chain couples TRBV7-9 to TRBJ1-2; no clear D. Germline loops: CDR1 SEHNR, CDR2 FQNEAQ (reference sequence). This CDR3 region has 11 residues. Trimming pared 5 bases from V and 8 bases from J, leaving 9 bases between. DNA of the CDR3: TGTGCCAGCAGCCGCCGGGTCGGCTACACCTTC. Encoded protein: CASSRRVGYTF. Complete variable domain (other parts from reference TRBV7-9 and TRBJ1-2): DTGVSQNPRHKITKRGQNVTFRCDPISEHNRLYWYRQTLGQGPEFLTYFQNEAQLEKSRLLSDRFSAERPKGSFSTLEIQRTEQGDSAMYLCASSRRVGYTFGSGTRLTVV.

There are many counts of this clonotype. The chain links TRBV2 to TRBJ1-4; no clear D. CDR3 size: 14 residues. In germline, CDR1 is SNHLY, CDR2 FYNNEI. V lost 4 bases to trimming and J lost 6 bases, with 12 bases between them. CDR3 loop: CASSVRARDEKLFF. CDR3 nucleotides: TGTGCCAGCAGTGTACGGGCAAGGGATGAAAAACTGTTTTTT.

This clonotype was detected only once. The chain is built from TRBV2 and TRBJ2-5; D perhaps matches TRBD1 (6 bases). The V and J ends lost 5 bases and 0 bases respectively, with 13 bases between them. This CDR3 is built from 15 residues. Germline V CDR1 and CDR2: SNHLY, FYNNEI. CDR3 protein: CASSSDRLHQETQYF. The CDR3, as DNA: TGTGCCAGCAGTTCCGACAGGCTACACCAAGAGACCCAGTACTTC. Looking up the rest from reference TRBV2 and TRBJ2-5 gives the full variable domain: EPEVTQTPSHQVTQMGQEVILRCVPISNHLYFYWYRQILGQKVEFLVSFYNNEISEKSEIFDDQFSVERPDGSNFTLKIRSTKLEDSAMYFCASSSDRLHQETQYFGPGTRLLVL.

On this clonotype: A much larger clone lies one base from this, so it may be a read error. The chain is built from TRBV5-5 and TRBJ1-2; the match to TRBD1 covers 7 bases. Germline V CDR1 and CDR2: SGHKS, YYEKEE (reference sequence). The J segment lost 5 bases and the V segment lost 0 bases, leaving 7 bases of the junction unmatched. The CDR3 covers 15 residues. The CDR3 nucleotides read TGTGCCAGCAGCTTGGGGGACAGCTTCTCATATGGCTACACCTTC. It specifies CASSLGDSFSYGYTF. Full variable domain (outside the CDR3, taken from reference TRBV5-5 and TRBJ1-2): DAGVTQSPTHLIKTRGQQVTLRCSPISGHKSVSWYQQVLGQGPQFIFQYYEKEERGRGNFPDRFSARQFPNYSSELNVNALLLGDSALYLCASSLGDSFSYGYTFGSGTRLTVV.

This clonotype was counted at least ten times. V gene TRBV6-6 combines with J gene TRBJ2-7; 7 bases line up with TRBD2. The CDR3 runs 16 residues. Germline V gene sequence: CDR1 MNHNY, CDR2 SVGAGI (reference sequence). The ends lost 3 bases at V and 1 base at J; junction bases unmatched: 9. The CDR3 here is CASSYGDYYQSYEQYF. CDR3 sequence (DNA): TGTGCCAGCAGTTATGGGGACTACTACCAATCCTACGAGCAGTACTTC.

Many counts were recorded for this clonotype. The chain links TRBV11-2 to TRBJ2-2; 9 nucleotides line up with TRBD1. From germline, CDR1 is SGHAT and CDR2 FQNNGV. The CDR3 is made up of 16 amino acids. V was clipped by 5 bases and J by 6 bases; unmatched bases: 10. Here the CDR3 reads CASSKGTGLGAGELFF. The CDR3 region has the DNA TGTGCCAGCAGCAAAGGGACAGGGTTAGGAGCCGGGGAGCTGTTTTTT.

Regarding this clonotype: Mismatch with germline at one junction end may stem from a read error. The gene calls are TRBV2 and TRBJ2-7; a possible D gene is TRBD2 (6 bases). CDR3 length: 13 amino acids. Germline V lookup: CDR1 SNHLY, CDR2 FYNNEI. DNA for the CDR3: TGTGCCAACAGTCTGACTAGACAACACGAGCAGTACTTC. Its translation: CANSLTRQHEQYF.